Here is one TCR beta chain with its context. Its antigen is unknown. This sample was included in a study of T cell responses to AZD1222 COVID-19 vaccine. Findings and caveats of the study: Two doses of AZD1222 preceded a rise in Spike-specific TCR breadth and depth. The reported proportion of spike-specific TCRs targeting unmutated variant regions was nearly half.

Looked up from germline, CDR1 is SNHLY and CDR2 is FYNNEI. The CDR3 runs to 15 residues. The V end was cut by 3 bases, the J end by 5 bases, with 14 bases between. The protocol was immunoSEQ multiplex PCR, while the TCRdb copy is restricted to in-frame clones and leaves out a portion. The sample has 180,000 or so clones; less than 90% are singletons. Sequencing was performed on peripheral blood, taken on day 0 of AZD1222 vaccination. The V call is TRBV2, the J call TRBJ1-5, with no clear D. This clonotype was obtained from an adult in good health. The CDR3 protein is CASSDQHSTDQPQHF. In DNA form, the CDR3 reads TGTGCCAGCAGTGATCAACACTCGACTGATCAGCCCCAGCATTTT. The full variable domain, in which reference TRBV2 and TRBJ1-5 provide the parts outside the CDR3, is EPEVTQTPSHQVTQMGQEVILRCVPISNHLYFYWYRQILGQKVEFLVSFYNNEISEKSEIFDDQFSVERPDGSNFTLKIRSTKLEDSAMYFCASSDQHSTDQPQHFGDGTRLSIL.